The text below deals with one T cell receptor (beta chain). The antigen is unknown. The entry originates in a study of beta chain features in type 1 diabetes. Study-wide points: It was possible that PCR favored shorter templates, equally so in patients and controls. Overrepresentation of cells with high TCR expression could result from cDNA sequencing. Moderate yet significant TCRB CDR3 shortening was seen in Type 1 diabetes patients in all four CD4+ subsets.

Every isolated RNA sample was fully reverse transcribed, so sequencing captured expressed TCRB transcripts. The table came from immunoSEQ multiplex PCR; TCRdb's copy has only in-frame clones and leaves some out. The repertoire has about 300,000 clones, roughly 14% of them found once; the top ten carry about 0.016%. Sampling consisted of one heparinised blood draw per donor, averaging about 116 mL. The CDR3 loop spans 16 amino acids. Germline V gives CDR1 KGHSH, CDR2 LQKENI. Trimming removed 3 bases from V and 5 bases from J; junction bases left unmatched: 9. Sequencing was carried out using naive CD4+ T cells from blood. The chain combines TRBV18 with TRBJ1-1, with TRBD1 matching 10 bases. The TCR originated in a woman aged 18-30 years with type 1 diabetes. In DNA, the CDR3 is TGTGCCAGCTCACCTCGAGGACAGGGGGGACTAACTGAAGCTTTCTTT. Amino acid sequence: CASSPRGQGGLTEAFF.